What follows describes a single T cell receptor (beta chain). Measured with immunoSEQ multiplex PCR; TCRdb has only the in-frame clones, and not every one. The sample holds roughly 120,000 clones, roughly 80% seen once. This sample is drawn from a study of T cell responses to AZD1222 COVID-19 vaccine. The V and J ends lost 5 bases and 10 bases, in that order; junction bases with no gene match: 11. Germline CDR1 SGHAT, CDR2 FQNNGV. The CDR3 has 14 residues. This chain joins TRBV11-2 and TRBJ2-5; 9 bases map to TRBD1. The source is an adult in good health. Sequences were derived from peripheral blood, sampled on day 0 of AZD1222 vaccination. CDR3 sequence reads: CASSSPGQGLGQYF. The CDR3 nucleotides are TGTGCCAGCAGCAGCCCGGGACAGGGATTGGGCCAGTACTTC.